Below are 29 T cell receptor beta chains sequenced from a single sample in a study of blood T cell repertoires in COVID-19. TCRdb's table, derived via immunoSEQ multiplex PCR, lists solely in-frame clones and lacks some. Of 230,000 or so clones listed, 81% are singletons. The sample was peripheral blood. These receptors originate from a woman of 80 years or more with COVID-19, enrolled during active disease.

In DNA, the CDR3 is TGTGCCTCCAGGGTAGGGGGGGACTATGGCTACACCTTC. Translating gives CASRVGGDYGYTF. The chain uses TRBV2 and TRBJ1-2; tentatively, D is TRBD1 (6 bases). Looked up from germline, CDR1 is SNHLY and CDR2 is FYNNEI. The CDR3 has 13 amino acids. The V end was cut by 11 bases, the J end by 3 bases, with 16 bases between.

The chain uses TRBV20-1 and TRBJ1-2; D is unresolved. CDR1 is DFQATT and CDR2 is SNEGSKA in the germline V gene (reference sequence). V lost 3 bases, J lost 1 base, and 12 bases lay in between. The CDR3 sequence is 14 residues long. The CDR3 DNA sequence: TGCAGTGCTAGTCATCAGGTTTTTAACTATGGCTACACCTTC. It specifies CSASHQVFNYGYTF.

A remark on this clone: The sample contains more than one DNA sequence encoding this CDR3. The V gene is TRBV7-2, the J gene TRBJ1-1, with D unresolved. This CDR3 is 14 amino acids long. Germline lookup yields CDR1 SGHTA and CDR2 FQGNSA. V lost 1 base and J 1 base, leaving 7 bases between the germline ends. CDR3 amino acids: CASSLVAGNTEAFF. Written as DNA, the CDR3 is TGTGCCAGCAGCTTAGTGGCAGGGAACACTGAAGCTTTCTTT.

The chain recombines TRBV6-5 with TRBJ2-1; 10 bases match TRBD2. Trimming took 4 bases from V and 4 from J; bases not matched to a gene: 1. CDR3 size: 14 residues. Per germline, CDR1 MNHEY and CDR2 SVGAGI. In nucleotides, the CDR3 is TGTGCCAGCAGTTTAGCGGGGGGTTACAATGAGCAGTTCTTC. Protein: CASSLAGGYNEQFF.

A single count supports this clone. The chain recombines TRBV14 with TRBJ2-7; 13 positions agree with TRBD2. Trimming cost V 4 bases and J 6 bases; bases outside gene matches: 6. The CDR3 runs to 15 residues. From germline, CDR1 is SGHDN and CDR2 FVKESK. The CDR3 reads CASSRGLAGASEQYF. The CDR3, as DNA: TGTGCCAGCAGCCGAGGACTAGCGGGGGCGAGCGAGCAGTACTTC. Supplemented by reference TRBV14 and TRBJ2-7, the full variable domain reads EAGVTQFPSHSVIEKGQTVTLRCDPISGHDNLYWYRRVMGKEIKFLLHFVKESKQDESGMPNNRFLAERTGGTYSTLKVQPAELEDSGVYFCASSRGLAGASEQYFGPGTRLTVT.

The rearrangement links TRBV6-2 or TRBV6-3 to TRBJ2-2; 10 bases match TRBD2. Germline-derived CDR1 and CDR2 are MNHEY and SVGEGT. CDR3 length equals 14 residues. V shed 3 bases and J 5 bases; nucleotides not matched to a gene: 0. CDR3 residues: CASSYSGGTGELFF. The DNA for the CDR3 is TGTGCCAGCAGTTATAGCGGGGGGACCGGGGAGCTGTTTTTT.

The genes are TRBV30 and TRBJ1-4, with 8 bases matching TRBD1. J gave up 7 bases and V 4 bases, and 11 bases lay outside the gene matches. CDR3 length: 15 residues. The germline gives CDR1 GTSNPN, CDR2 SVGIG (reference sequence). The CDR3 protein is CAWNPTGGSVEKLFF. CDR3 coding DNA: TGTGCCTGGAACCCAACAGGGGGAAGCGTTGAAAAACTGTTTTTT.

V usage is TRBV18 and J usage is TRBJ2-7, with a tentative D call TRBD1 (6 bases). V was clipped by 4 bases and J by 3 bases, with 10 bases between them. Germline V gene sequence: CDR1 KGHSH, CDR2 LQKENI. This CDR3 has 13 amino acids. In DNA, the CDR3 is TGTGCCAGCTCACGCCAGGGGAACTACGAGCAGTACTTC. This translates into CASSRQGNYEQYF.

This sequence joins TRBV5-6 and TRBJ1-5; unclear D gene. V shed 5 bases and J shed 5 bases, with 11 bases lying between them. Germline CDR1 and CDR2: SGHDT and YYEEEE. CDR3 size: 13 residues. CDR3 loop: CASSQGRDQPQHF. The CDR3 coding sequence is TGTGCCAGCAGTCAAGGGCGGGATCAGCCCCAGCATTTT. The full variable domain, with the rest looked up from reference TRBV5-6 and TRBJ1-5, is DAGVTQSPTHLIKTRGQQVTLRCSPKSGHDTVSWYQQALGQGPQFIFQYYEEEERQRGNFPDRFSGHQFPNYSSELNVNALLLGDSALYLCASSQGRDQPQHFGDGTRLSIL.

Only one count was recorded for this clone. J is TRBJ2-1 and V is TRBV11-2, with D possibly matching TRBD2 (6 bases). The CDR3 length is 16 residues. V was pared by 0 bases and J by 7 bases, with 16 bases between. Germline loops: CDR1 SGHAT, CDR2 FQNNGV. For the CDR3, the DNA is TGTGCCAGCAGCTTAGAGTTCGGGGGACGGTTGAATGAGCAGTTCTTC. Its protein is CASSLEFGGRLNEQFF.

The chain carries TRBV4-3 and TRBJ2-2, with TRBD2 matching over 7 bases. CDR3 size: 16 residues. CDR1 is LGHNA and CDR2 is YSLEER in the germline V gene. Trimming cost V 3 bases and J 5 bases; bases outside gene matches: 9. CDR3: CASSQRLAGGTGELFF. In DNA, the CDR3 is TGCGCCAGCAGCCAGAGACTAGCCGGAGGTACCGGGGAGCTGTTTTTT.

V gene TRBV5-1 combines with J gene TRBJ2-5; D possibly corresponds to TRBD2 (6 bases). The CDR3 consists of 14 residues. Trimming cost V 4 bases and J 5 bases, with 15 bases left between them. Germline V gene sequence: CDR1 SGHRS, CDR2 YFSETQ. The CDR3 spells CASSPGSGRETQYF. The DNA for the CDR3 is TGCGCCAGCAGCCCCGGGTCTGGGAGGGAGACCCAGTACTTC.

The chain carries TRBV7-2 and TRBJ1-5; no firm D call. This CDR3 has 15 residues. Trimming shortened V by 3 bases and J by 4 bases, and 13 bases separated the two germline ends. Germline loops: CDR1 SGHTA, CDR2 FQGNSA. In nucleotides, the CDR3 is TGTGCCAGCAGCTTCGGCGGTCGCGGGAATCAGCCCCAGCATTTT. Protein sequence: CASSFGGRGNQPQHF.

This rearrangement joins TRBV2 to TRBJ2-5; 8 positions agree with TRBD1. Trimming removed 8 bases from V and 9 bases from J; junction bases left unmatched: 17. This CDR3 spans 15 amino acids. Germline V gives CDR1 SNHLY, CDR2 FYNNEI. CDR3 amino acids: CASSESGTGGAAQYF. The CDR3 nucleotides read TGTGCCAGCTCCGAATCCGGGACAGGTGGAGCGGCCCAGTACTTC. The full variable domain, in which reference TRBV2 and TRBJ2-5 provide the parts outside the CDR3, is EPEVTQTPSHQVTQMGQEVILRCVPISNHLYFYWYRQILGQKVEFLVSFYNNEISEKSEIFDDQFSVERPDGSNFTLKIRSTKLEDSAMYFCASSESGTGGAAQYFGPGTRLLVL.

V and J are TRBV11-2 and TRBJ2-7; 12 bases map to TRBD2. V lost 7 bases, J lost 6 bases, and 10 bases stayed unmatched. Germline loops: CDR1 SGHAT, CDR2 FQNNGV. The CDR3 length is 15 residues. Here the CDR3 reads CASKLSASGRGEQYF. The CDR3 nucleotides read TGTGCCAGCAAACTCTCGGCTAGCGGGAGGGGCGAGCAGTACTTC. The variable domain in full, with the rest retrieved from reference TRBV11-2 and TRBJ2-7, is EAGVAQSPRYKIIEKRQSVAFWCNPISGHATLYWYQQILGQGPKLLIQFQNNGVVDDSQLPKDRFSAERLKGVDSTLKIQPAKLEDSAVYLCASKLSASGRGEQYFGPGTRLTVT.

This clone has more than one count but fewer than ten. The chain carries TRBV5-1 and TRBJ2-2; no firm D call. The CDR3 is made up of 16 amino acids. V was pared by 4 bases and J by 0 bases, with 13 bases between. The germline V gene encodes CDR1 SGHRS and CDR2 YFSETQ. The CDR3 is CASSPPGLSNTGELFF. The DNA of the CDR3 is TGCGCCAGCAGCCCCCCTGGCCTTTCGAACACCGGGGAGCTGTTTTTT.

This chain joins TRBV28 and TRBJ2-5; 9 bases match TRBD2. Per the germline V gene, CDR1 is MDHEN and CDR2 is SYDVKM. V lost 4 bases, J lost 5 bases, and 8 bases stayed unmatched. The CDR3 sequence is 15 residues long. As DNA, the CDR3 is TGTGCCAGCAGTTCTACCGGGACTAGCTCCGAGACCCAGTACTTC. Its protein is CASSSTGTSSETQYF.

The CDR3 region has the DNA TGCGCCAGCAGCTTGGGAGGGAGCACGGGCAATGAGCAGTTCTTC. Amino acids: CASSLGGSTGNEQFF. The genes are TRBV5-1 and TRBJ2-1; tentative D call: TRBD2 (5 bases). CDR1 and CDR2 (germline): SGHRS, YFSETQ. The germline V and J ends were trimmed by 0 bases and 6 bases, with 13 bases remaining between them. This CDR3 has 15 residues.

This clone was recorded only once. The chain joins TRBV7-3 to TRBJ1-1; TRBD1 aligns across 8 bases. V was pared by 6 bases and J by 5 bases, with 5 bases of the junction left unmatched. CDR1 and CDR2 from the germline V gene are SGHTA and FQGTGA. This CDR3 spans 13 amino acids. The CDR3, as DNA: TGTGCCAGCAGTCCACAGGGGGGGACTGAAGCTTTCTTT. It specifies CASSPQGGTEAFF.

This clone was seen just once. Additional DNA sequences in this sample encode the identical CDR3. The chain joins TRBV7-9 to TRBJ1-3; TRBD1 is a possible D gene (6 bases). Between the trimmed V and J ends, which lost 6 bases and 0 bases, there was a span of 9 bases. The CDR3 loop spans 14 amino acids. CDR1 and CDR2 (germline): SEHNR, FQNEAQ (reference sequence). CDR3 amino acids: CASRQGASGNTIYF. Written as DNA, the CDR3 is TGTGCCAGCAGACAGGGTGCCTCTGGAAACACCATATATTTT.

This clone was seen a single time. The CDR3 DNA reads as TGCGCCAGCAGTGAGTCGGGACAGAACCAGCCCCAGCATTTT. As protein: CASSESGQNQPQHF. The V gene is TRBV10-2, the J gene TRBJ1-5, with 7 bases that match TRBD1. V lost 0 bases to trimming and J lost 7 bases; unmatched junction nucleotides: 3. This CDR3 has 14 residues. Per the germline V gene, CDR1 is WSHSY and CDR2 is SAAADI.

The chain employs TRBV9 and TRBJ1-1; D gene uncertain. V lost 4 bases and J lost 2, with 12 bases in between. CDR3 length: 14 residues. Per germline, CDR1 SGDLS and CDR2 YYNGEE. The chain's CDR3 is CASSPSLLNTEAFF. In nucleotides, the CDR3 is TGTGCCAGCAGCCCTAGTCTCCTAAACACTGAAGCTTTCTTT.

This chain joins TRBV30 and TRBJ2-7, with 8 bases lining up with TRBD1. The CDR3 has 11 residues. The ends lost 3 bases at V and 6 bases at J; junction bases unmatched: 1. CDR1 and CDR2 (germline): GTSNPN, SVGIG (reference sequence). The CDR3 reads CAWRTGVEQYF. CDR3 sequence (DNA): TGTGCCTGGAGGACAGGGGTCGAGCAGTACTTC.

This clone was seen once. This chain uses TRBV19 with TRBJ1-2; possible D gene TRBD1, 5 bases. The CDR3 contains 13 residues. V was trimmed by 5 bases and J by 8 bases, leaving 15 bases between them. The germline V gene has CDR1 LNHDA and CDR2 SQIVND (reference sequence). DNA for the CDR3: TGTGCCAGTAGTCCCAGAGGGAGGGACGGCTACACCTTC. Its protein product is CASSPRGRDGYTF.

The rearrangement joins TRBV4-1 to TRBJ1-1; 7 bases are shared with TRBD1. The V gene's germline CDR1 is MGHRA and CDR2 YSYEKL. CDR3 length: 15 amino acids. V was pared by 3 bases and J by 1 base, with 5 bases of the junction left unmatched. CDR3 amino acids: CASSQLGQANTEAFF. CDR3 nucleotides: TGCGCCAGCAGCCAGTTAGGACAGGCGAACACTGAAGCTTTCTTT.

The J gene is TRBJ1-3, the V gene TRBV5-4; D is unresolved. The V end lost 0 bases, the J end lost 7 bases, and 8 bases lay between the germline ends. Germline CDR1 reads SGHNT; CDR2 reads YYREEE (reference sequence). CDR3 length: 13 residues. The CDR3 loop is CASSLEIGNTIYF. In DNA, the CDR3 is TGTGCCAGCAGCTTGGAAATCGGGAACACCATATATTTT.

The chain employs TRBV27 and TRBJ1-2; 7 bases align to TRBD1. V lost 5 bases and J lost 4; bases outside the gene matches: 13. The CDR3 loop spans 16 amino acids. From germline, CDR1 is MNHEY and CDR2 SMNVEV (reference sequence). In DNA form, the CDR3 reads TGTGCCAGCAGTCCTTCTTTCCCGGACAGGTTCTATGGCTACACCTTC. This gives the protein CASSPSFPDRFYGYTF.

This clone came up once. V is TRBV7-2 and J is TRBJ1-2; 11 positions match TRBD1. The CDR3 contains 14 residues. Germline CDR1 reads SGHTA; CDR2 reads FQGNSA. The trim removed 5 bases at V and 4 bases at J, leaving 3 bases unmatched. Here the CDR3 reads CASSPGTGGYGYTF. The CDR3 DNA is TGTGCCAGCAGCCCTGGGACAGGGGGCTATGGCTACACCTTC.

This chain links TRBV28 with TRBJ2-1, with 8 bases identical to TRBD1. V gave up 1 base and J gave up 8 bases; unmatched junction bases: 7. The CDR3 is 15 residues long. The germline gives CDR1 MDHEN, CDR2 SYDVKM. Here the CDR3 reads CASSLSSQGAYEQFF. For the CDR3, the DNA is TGTGCCAGCAGTTTATCGTCCCAGGGGGCATATGAGCAGTTCTTC. Full variable domain (outside the CDR3, taken from reference TRBV28 and TRBJ2-1): DVKVTQSSRYLVKRTGEKVFLECVQDMDHENMFWYRQDPGLGLRLIYFSYDVKMKEKGDIPEGYSVSREKKERFSLILESASTNQTSMYLCASSLSSQGAYEQFFGPGTRLTVL.